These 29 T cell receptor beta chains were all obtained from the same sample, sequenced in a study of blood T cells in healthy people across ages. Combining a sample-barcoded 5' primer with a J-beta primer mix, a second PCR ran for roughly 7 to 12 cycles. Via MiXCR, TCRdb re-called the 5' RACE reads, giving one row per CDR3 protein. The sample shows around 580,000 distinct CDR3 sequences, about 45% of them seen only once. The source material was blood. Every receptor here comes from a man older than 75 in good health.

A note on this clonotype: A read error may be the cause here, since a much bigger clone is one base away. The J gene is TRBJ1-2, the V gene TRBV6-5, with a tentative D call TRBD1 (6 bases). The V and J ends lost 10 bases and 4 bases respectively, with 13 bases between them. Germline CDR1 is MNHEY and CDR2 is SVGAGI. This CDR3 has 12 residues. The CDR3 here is CANSQGFYGYTF. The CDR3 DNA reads TGTGCCAACAGCCAGGGGTTCTATGGCTACACCTTC.

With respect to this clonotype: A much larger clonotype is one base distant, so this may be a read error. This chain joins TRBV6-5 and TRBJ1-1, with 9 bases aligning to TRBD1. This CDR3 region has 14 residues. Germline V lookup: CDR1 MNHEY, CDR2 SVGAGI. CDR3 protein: CTSRGTGLRAEAFF. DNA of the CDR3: TGTACCAGCAGAGGGACAGGGTTAAGGGCTGAAGCTTTCTTT.

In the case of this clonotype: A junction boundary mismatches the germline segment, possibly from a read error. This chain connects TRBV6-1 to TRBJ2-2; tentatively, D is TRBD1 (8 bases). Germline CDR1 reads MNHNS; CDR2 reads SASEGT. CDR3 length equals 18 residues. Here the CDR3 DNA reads TGTACCAGCAGAGGACAGGGAGGGGGCCCAACGCACGCCGGGGAGCTGTTTTTT. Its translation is CTSRGQGGGPTHAGELFF.

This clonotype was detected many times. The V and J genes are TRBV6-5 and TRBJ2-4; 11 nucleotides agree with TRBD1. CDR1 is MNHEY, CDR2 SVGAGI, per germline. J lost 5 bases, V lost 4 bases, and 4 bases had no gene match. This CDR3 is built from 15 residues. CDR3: CASSSGTGGQNIQYF. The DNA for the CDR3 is TGTGCCAGCAGTTCCGGGACAGGGGGGCAAAACATTCAGTACTTC.

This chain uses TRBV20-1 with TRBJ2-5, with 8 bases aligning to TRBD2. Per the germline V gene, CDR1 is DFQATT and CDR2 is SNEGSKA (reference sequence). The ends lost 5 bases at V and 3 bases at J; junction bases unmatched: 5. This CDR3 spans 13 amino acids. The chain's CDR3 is CSAATGGEETQYF. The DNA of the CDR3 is TGCAGTGCTGCGACGGGGGGGGAAGAGACCCAGTACTTC.

The CDR3 bases are TGTGCCATCAGGAGTACCGTACAGGGGGCCTACAATGAGCAGTTCTTC. Its translation is CAIRSTVQGAYNEQFF. The chain recombines TRBV10-3 with TRBJ2-1, with 8 bases fitting TRBD1. Looked up from germline, CDR1 is ENHRY and CDR2 is SYGVKD. V was clipped by 6 bases and J by 2 bases; unmatched bases: 9. This CDR3 is built from 16 residues.

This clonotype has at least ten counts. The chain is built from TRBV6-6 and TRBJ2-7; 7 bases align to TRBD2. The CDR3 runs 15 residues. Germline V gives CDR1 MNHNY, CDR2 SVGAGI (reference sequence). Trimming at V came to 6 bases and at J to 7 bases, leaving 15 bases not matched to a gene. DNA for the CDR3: TGTGCCAGCAGCCTTCTTGCGGGAGAGGTAGGGGAGCAGTACTTC. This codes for CASSLLAGEVGEQYF.

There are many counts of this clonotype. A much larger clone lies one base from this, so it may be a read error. In DNA form, the CDR3 reads TGTGCCAGCAGTTACTCGAAGGGGGGACGAGAGATAACAGATACGCAGTATTTT. Protein: CASSYSKGGREITDTQYF. The chain uses TRBV6-5 and TRBJ2-3; D may be TRBD1 or TRBD2 (6 bases each). V was pared by 0 bases and J by 3 bases, with 19 bases between. The germline V gene has CDR1 MNHEY and CDR2 SVGAGI. The CDR3 extends over 18 amino acids.

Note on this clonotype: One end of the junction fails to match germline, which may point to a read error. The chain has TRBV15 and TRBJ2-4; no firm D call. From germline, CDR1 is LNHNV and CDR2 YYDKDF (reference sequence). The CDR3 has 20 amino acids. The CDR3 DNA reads TGTGCCACCAGCAGAGAGTCCGGGCGAATCGCCGGTTTAGCCAAAAACAGTCAGTACTTC. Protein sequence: CATSRESGRIAGLAKNSQYF.

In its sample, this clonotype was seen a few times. CDR3 residues: CASSPPGGANVLTF. The CDR3 DNA reads TGTGCCAGCAGCCCTCCGGGGGGGGCCAACGTCCTGACTTTC. This chain joins TRBV9 and TRBJ2-6; a possible D gene is TRBD2 (5 bases). There are 14 residues in the CDR3. V lost 4 bases and J lost 4, with 9 bases in between. Germline loops: CDR1 SGDLS, CDR2 YYNGEE.

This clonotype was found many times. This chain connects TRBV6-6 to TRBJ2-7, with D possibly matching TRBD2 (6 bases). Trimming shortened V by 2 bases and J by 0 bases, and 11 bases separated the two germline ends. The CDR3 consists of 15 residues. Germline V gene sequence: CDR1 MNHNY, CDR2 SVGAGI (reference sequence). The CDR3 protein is CASSYRERSSYEQYF. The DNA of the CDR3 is TGTGCCAGCAGTTACCGGGAGCGGAGCTCCTACGAGCAGTACTTC.

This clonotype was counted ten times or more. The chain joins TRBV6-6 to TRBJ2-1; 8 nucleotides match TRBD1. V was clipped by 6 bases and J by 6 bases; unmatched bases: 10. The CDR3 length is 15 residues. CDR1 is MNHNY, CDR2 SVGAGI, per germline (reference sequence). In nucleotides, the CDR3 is TGTGCCAGCAGAGCCAGGGGGCAGTTGGGCAATGAGCAGTTCTTC. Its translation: CASRARGQLGNEQFF.

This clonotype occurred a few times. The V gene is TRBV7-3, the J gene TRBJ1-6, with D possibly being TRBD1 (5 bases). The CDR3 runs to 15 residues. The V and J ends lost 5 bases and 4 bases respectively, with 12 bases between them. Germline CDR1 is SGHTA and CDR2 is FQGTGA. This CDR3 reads CASSVDGGYNSPLHF. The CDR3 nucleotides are TGTGCCAGCAGCGTGGATGGGGGGTATAATTCACCCCTCCACTTT. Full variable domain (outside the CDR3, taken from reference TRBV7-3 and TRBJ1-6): GAGVSQTPSNKVTEKGKYVELRCDPISGHTALYWYRQSLGQGPEFLIYFQGTGAADDSGLPNDRFFAVRPEGSVSTLKIQRTERGDSAVYLCASSVDGGYNSPLHFGNGTRLTVT.

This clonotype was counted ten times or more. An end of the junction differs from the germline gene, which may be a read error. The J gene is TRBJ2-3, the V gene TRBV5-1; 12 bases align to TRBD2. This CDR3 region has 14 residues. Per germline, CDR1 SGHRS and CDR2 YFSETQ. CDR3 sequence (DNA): TGTGCCAGCAGCTCTAGCGGGGGGGCAGATACGCAGTATTTT. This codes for CASSSSGGADTQYF.

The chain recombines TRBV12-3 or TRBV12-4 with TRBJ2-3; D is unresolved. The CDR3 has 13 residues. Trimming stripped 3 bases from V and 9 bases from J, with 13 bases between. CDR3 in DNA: TGTGCCAGCAGTTTGGCTGACGCCGGCACGCAGTATTTT. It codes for CASSLADAGTQYF.

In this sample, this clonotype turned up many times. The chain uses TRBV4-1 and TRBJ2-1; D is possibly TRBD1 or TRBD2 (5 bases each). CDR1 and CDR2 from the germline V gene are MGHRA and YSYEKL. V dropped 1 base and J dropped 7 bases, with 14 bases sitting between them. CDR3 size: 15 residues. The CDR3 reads CASSQATGPTNEQFF. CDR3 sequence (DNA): TGCGCCAGCAGCCAAGCAACGGGACCAACGAATGAGCAGTTCTTC.

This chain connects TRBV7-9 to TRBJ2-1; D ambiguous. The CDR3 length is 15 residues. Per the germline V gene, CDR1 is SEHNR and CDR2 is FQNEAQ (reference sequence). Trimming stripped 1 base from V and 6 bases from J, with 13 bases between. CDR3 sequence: CASSLGQTPGNEQFF. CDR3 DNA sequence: TGTGCCAGCAGCTTAGGGCAAACTCCGGGCAATGAGCAGTTCTTC.

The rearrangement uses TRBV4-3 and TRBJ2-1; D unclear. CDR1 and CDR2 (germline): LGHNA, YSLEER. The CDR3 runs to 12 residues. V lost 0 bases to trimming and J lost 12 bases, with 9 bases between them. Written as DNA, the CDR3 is TGCGCCAGCAGCCAAGATTGGGGTACGCAGTTCTTC. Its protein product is CASSQDWGTQFF.

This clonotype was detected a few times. The CDR3 DNA reads TGTGCCAGCAGCCGGAGCGGGGGGCGCTACAATGAGCAGTACTTC. The encoded protein is CASSRSGGRYNEQYF. V gene TRBV12-3 or TRBV12-4 combines with J gene TRBJ2-7, with 9 bases identical to TRBD2. The CDR3 is 15 residues long. The junction had 13 bases not matched to a gene; V was cut back by 6 bases and J by 7 bases.

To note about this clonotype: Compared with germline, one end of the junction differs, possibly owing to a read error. The chain's CDR3 is CACSKTASNQPQHF. In DNA form, the CDR3 reads TGTGCCTGCAGCAAGACAGCTTCTAATCAGCCCCAGCATTTT. The chain recombines TRBV11-2 with TRBJ1-5; D is perhaps TRBD1 (5 bases). This CDR3 spans 14 amino acids. Germline V gene lookup returns CDR1 SGHAT and CDR2 FQNNGV. Using reference TRBV11-2 and TRBJ1-5 for the parts outside the CDR3, the full variable domain is EAGVAQSPRYKIIEKRQSVAFWCNPISGHATLYWYQQILGQGPKLLIQFQNNGVVDDSQLPKDRFSAERLKGVDSTLKIQPAKLEDSAVYLCACSKTASNQPQHFGDGTRLSIL.

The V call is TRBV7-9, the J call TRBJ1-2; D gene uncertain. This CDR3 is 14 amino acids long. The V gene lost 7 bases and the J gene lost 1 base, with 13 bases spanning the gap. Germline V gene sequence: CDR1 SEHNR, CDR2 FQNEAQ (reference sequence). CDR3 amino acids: CASKPDTVNYGYTF. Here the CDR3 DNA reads TGTGCCAGCAAACCCGACACGGTTAACTATGGCTACACCTTC.

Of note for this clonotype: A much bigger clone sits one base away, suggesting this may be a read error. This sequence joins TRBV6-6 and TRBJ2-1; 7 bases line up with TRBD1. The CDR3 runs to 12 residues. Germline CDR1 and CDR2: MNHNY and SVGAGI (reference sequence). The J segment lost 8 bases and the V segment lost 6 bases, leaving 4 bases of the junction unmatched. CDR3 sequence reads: CASRLQGYEQFF. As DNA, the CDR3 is TGTGCCAGCAGGTTACAGGGGTATGAGCAGTTCTTC.

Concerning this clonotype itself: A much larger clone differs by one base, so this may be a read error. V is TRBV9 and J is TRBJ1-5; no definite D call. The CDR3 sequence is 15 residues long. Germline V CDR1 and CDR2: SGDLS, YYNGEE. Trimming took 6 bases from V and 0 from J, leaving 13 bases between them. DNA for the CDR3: TGTGCCAGCAACTCATTAGGGAATAGCAATCAGCCCCAGCATTTT. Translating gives CASNSLGNSNQPQHF. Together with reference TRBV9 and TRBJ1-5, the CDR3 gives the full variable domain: DSGVTQTPKHLITATGQRVTLRCSPRSGDLSVYWYQQSLDQGLQFLIQYYNGEERAKGNILERFSAQQFPDLHSELNLSSLELGDSALYFCASNSLGNSNQPQHFGDGTRLSIL.

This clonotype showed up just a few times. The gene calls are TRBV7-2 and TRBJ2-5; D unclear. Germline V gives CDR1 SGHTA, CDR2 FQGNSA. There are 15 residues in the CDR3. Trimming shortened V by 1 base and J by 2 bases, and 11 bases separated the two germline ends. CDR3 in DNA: TGTGCCAGCAGCTTAGGAGGCCGCCGTCAAGAGACCCAGTACTTC. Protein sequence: CASSLGGRRQETQYF.

Here the CDR3 reads CASSQRTSARSYNEQFF. Here the CDR3 DNA reads TGTGCCAGCAGCCAGCGGACTAGCGCCCGCTCCTACAATGAGCAGTTCTTC. J is TRBJ2-1 and V is TRBV3-1, with TRBD2 matching 9 bases. The junction had 6 bases not matched to a gene; V was cut back by 3 bases and J by 0 bases. The CDR3 consists of 17 residues. Germline V gene lookup returns CDR1 LGHDT and CDR2 YNNKEL (reference sequence).

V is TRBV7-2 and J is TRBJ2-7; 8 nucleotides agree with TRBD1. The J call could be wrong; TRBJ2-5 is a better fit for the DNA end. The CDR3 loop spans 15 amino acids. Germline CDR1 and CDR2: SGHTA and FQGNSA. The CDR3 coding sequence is TGTGCCAGCAGCGGGCACAGGGGGGCTGAGGAGACCCAGTACTTC. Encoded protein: CASSGHRGAEETQYF.

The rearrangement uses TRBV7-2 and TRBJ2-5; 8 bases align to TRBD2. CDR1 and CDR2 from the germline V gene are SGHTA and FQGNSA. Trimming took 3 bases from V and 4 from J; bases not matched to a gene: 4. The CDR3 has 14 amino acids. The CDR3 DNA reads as TGTGCCAGCAGCTTCAACGCGGGGGGAGAGACCCAGTACTTC. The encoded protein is CASSFNAGGETQYF.

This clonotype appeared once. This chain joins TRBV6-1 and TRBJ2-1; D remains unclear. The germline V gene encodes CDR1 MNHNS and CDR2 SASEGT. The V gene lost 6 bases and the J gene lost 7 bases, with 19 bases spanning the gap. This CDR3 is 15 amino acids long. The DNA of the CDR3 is TGTGCCAGCAGGGGAAGTTTAGGCGGAAATAATGAGCAGTTCTTC. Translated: CASRGSLGGNNEQFF.

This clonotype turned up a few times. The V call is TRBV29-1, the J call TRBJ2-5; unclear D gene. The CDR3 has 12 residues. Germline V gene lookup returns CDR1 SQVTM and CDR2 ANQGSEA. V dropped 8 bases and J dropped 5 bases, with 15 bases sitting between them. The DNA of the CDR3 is TGCAGCATCTCTGACGCTCTGGAGACCCAGTACTTC. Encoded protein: CSISDALETQYF.